These 10 T cell receptor beta chains came from one sample sequenced in a study of graft-versus-host responses after intestinal transplantation. The antigens these receptors bind are not known. The assay was immunoSEQ multiplex PCR, and TCRdb's table has in-frame clones only and misses some. The table shows under 150,000 clones, with 90% occurring only once. The sequences come from unstimulated CD4+ T cells sorted from spleen or lymph node cells, collected before intestinal transplant. The origin of the receptors is a human donor who received an intestinal transplant.

The chain combines TRBV30 with TRBJ1-5; possible D gene TRBD1, 6 bases. This CDR3 has 13 residues. From germline, CDR1 is GTSNPN and CDR2 SVGIG (reference sequence). Trimming removed 3 bases at V and 4 bases at J, with 10 bases between. As DNA, the CDR3 is TGTGCCTGGAGCAAACAGGGAAATCAGCCCCAGCATTTT. Encoded protein: CAWSKQGNQPQHF.

The rearrangement uses TRBV7-6 and TRBJ2-3; D is perhaps TRBD2 (7 bases). The germline V and J ends were trimmed by 4 bases and 5 bases, with 16 bases remaining between them. There are 15 residues in the CDR3. Germline CDR1 SGHVS, CDR2 FNYEAQ. CDR3 DNA sequence: TGTGCCAGCAGCTCCAGCGCGGGGGCGCGAGATACGCAGTATTTT. This translates into CASSSSAGARDTQYF.

This clone appeared a single time. The CDR3 sequence: CASSLYPGSVQGNTGELFF. CDR3 sequence (DNA): TGTGCCAGCAGCTTATATCCGGGCAGTGTACAGGGGAACACCGGGGAGCTGTTTTTT. This chain connects TRBV7-2 to TRBJ2-2; maybe TRBD1 (6 bases). CDR3 length equals 19 residues. Germline assignment: CDR1 SGHTA and CDR2 FQGNSA. Trimming took 2 bases from V and 1 from J, leaving 20 bases between them.

The chain joins TRBV7-2 to TRBJ2-7; 13 bases fit TRBD2. The J segment lost 6 bases and the V segment lost 4 bases, leaving 6 bases of the junction unmatched. Germline CDR1 SGHTA, CDR2 FQGNSA. This CDR3 contains 15 residues. DNA for the CDR3: TGTGCCAGCAGCTCAGATGGACTAGCGGGAGCCGAGCAGTACTTC. Translated, it gives CASSSDGLAGAEQYF.

This clone is a singleton in its sample. The CDR3 sequence: CASSRDMSSYEQYF. CDR3 in DNA: TGCGCCAGCAGCCGAGACATGAGCTCCTACGAGCAGTACTTC. The gene calls are TRBV4-1 and TRBJ2-7; D remains unclear. V gave up 4 bases and J gave up 0 bases, with 10 bases separating them. The CDR3 extends over 14 amino acids. CDR1 is MGHRA and CDR2 is YSYEKL in the germline V gene.

CDR3 DNA sequence: TGCGCCAGCAGCTTGGAAGGGGAACAGCCCCAGCATTTT. Encoded protein: CASSLEGEQPQHF. This chain links TRBV5-1 with TRBJ1-5; possible D gene TRBD1, 5 bases. With 0 bases removed from V and 7 bases from J, the gap between germline ends came to 8 bases. The germline V gene has CDR1 SGHRS and CDR2 YFSETQ. The CDR3 is 13 residues long. Combining the CDR3 with reference TRBV5-1 and TRBJ1-5 gives the whole variable domain KAGVTQTPRYLIKTRGQQVTLSCSPISGHRSVSWYQQTPGQGLQFLFEYFSETQRNKGNFPGRFSGRQFSNSRSEMNVSTLELGDSALYLCASSLEGEQPQHFGDGTRLSIL.

The chain has TRBV30 and TRBJ2-2; possible D gene TRBD1, 6 bases. Germline assignment: CDR1 GTSNPN and CDR2 SVGIG (reference sequence). This CDR3 contains 16 residues. V was cut by 0 bases and J by 4 bases, with 15 bases left in between. The CDR3 DNA follows: TGTGCCTGGAGTGTGTCCGGCAGGGGAATCACCGGGGAGCTGTTTTTT. Its translation: CAWSVSGRGITGELFF.

The chain has TRBV19 and TRBJ1-5; 10 bases are a match to TRBD1. The V gene's germline CDR1 is LNHDA and CDR2 SQIVND (reference sequence). Germline trimming cut 4 bases from V and 2 bases from J; bases unmatched to any gene: 5. The CDR3 sequence is 16 residues long. The CDR3 spells CASSTPGTGGNQPQHF. CDR3 DNA sequence: TGTGCCAGTAGTACACCCGGGACAGGGGGCAATCAGCCCCAGCATTTT.

V is TRBV18 and J is TRBJ1-1; TRBD1 matches at 8 bases. J was trimmed by 1 base and V by 3 bases; bases with no gene match: 13. CDR1 and CDR2 from the germline V gene are KGHSH and LQKENI. The CDR3 is made up of 18 amino acids. This CDR3 is CASSPEQGANLPNTEAFF. CDR3 sequence (DNA): TGTGCCAGCTCACCGGAGCAGGGGGCAAACTTACCGAACACTGAAGCTTTCTTT.

This clone was seen just once. This rearrangement joins TRBV30 to TRBJ1-5, with no clear D. Trimming took off 0 bases at V and 10 bases at J, with 13 bases between the two ends. Germline V gene data show CDR1 as GTSNPN and CDR2 as SVGIG (reference sequence). This CDR3 is 13 amino acids long. The CDR3 DNA reads as TGTGCCTGGAGTGTCCGGGGTACTTCCCCCCAGCATTTT. This translates into CAWSVRGTSPQHF.